This passage covers 5 T cell receptor beta chains from one sample sequenced in a study of beta chain features in type 1 diabetes. Study results and caveats: Researchers report that Type 1 diabetes patients had moderately but significantly shorter TCRB CDR3s across all four CD4+ subsets.

These receptors lack a known antigen. Isolated RNA was reverse transcribed in full, so expressed TCRB transcripts were sequenced. Some clones are missing from TCRdb's copy, which holds only in-frame ones; the method was immunoSEQ multiplex PCR. The data show over 650,000 clones, more than 12% seen once. The sequenced material came from naive CD4+ T cells from blood. The source of these receptors is a man aged 18-30 years with type 1 diabetes.

This chain connects TRBV9 to TRBJ1-2; no definite D call. Germline V CDR1 and CDR2: SGDLS, YYNGEE. The CDR3 consists of 11 residues. The V gene lost 2 bases and the J gene lost 8 bases, with 7 bases spanning the gap. CDR3: CASSVNEGYTF. The CDR3 DNA sequence: TGTGCCAGCAGCGTTAACGAGGGCTACACCTTC.

V usage is TRBV15 and J usage is TRBJ1-3; TRBD1 aligns across 8 bases. The V gene end was trimmed by 3 bases and the J gene end by 4 bases; junction bases not matched to a gene: 8. The germline V gene has CDR1 LNHNV and CDR2 YYDKDF (reference sequence). The CDR3 extends over 16 amino acids. For the CDR3, the DNA is TGTGCCACCAGCAGCCAAAGGACAGGGTTGGGAAACACCATATATTTT. It yields the protein CATSSQRTGLGNTIYF.

This clone has only a few counts. The chain is built from TRBV7-9 and TRBJ1-1, with unresolved D. This CDR3 contains 11 residues. Germline loops: CDR1 SEHNR, CDR2 FQNEAQ (reference sequence). The ends were cut back, 5 bases at V and 4 bases at J, with 5 bases in the middle. The CDR3 here is CASSGFTEAFF. The CDR3 DNA follows: TGTGCCAGCAGCGGATTCACTGAAGCTTTCTTT.

This CDR3 is CASSSGGGFNYGYTF. CDR3 in DNA: TGTGCCAGCAGCTCCGGGGGAGGGTTCAACTATGGCTACACCTTC. The gene calls are TRBV9 and TRBJ1-2, with D possibly matching TRBD1 (5 bases). The CDR3 has 15 residues. V was cut by 4 bases and J by 2 bases, with 15 bases left in between. Germline lookup yields CDR1 SGDLS and CDR2 YYNGEE. Full variable domain (remainder filled in from reference TRBV9 and TRBJ1-2): DSGVTQTPKHLITATGQRVTLRCSPRSGDLSVYWYQQSLDQGLQFLIQYYNGEERAKGNILERFSAQQFPDLHSELNLSSLELGDSALYFCASSSGGGFNYGYTFGSGTRLTVV.

This clone was counted a few times. The rearrangement uses TRBV11-2 and TRBJ2-1; TRBD1 aligns across 7 bases. CDR1 and CDR2 (germline): SGHAT, FQNNGV. Trimming at V came to 6 bases and at J to 3 bases, leaving 8 bases not matched to a gene. The CDR3 runs to 15 residues. CDR3: CASRPGQIHYNEQFF. The CDR3 DNA follows: TGTGCCAGCAGACCGGGACAGATCCACTACAATGAGCAGTTCTTC. Full variable domain (missing parts from reference TRBV11-2 and TRBJ2-1): EAGVAQSPRYKIIEKRQSVAFWCNPISGHATLYWYQQILGQGPKLLIQFQNNGVVDDSQLPKDRFSAERLKGVDSTLKIQPAKLEDSAVYLCASRPGQIHYNEQFFGPGTRLTVL.